Below are 19 T cell receptor beta chains sequenced from a single sample in a study of cytomegalovirus exposure and HLA in healthy donors. The data were produced by immunoSEQ multiplex PCR, yet TCRdb's version contains in-frame clones alone and is incomplete. Seen here are fewer than 95,000 clones, 84% observed once, and the top ten hold roughly 12%. The sample consisted of PBMCs. Receptor source: a woman between 18 and 30 years old in good health and CMV-seropositive.

The J gene is TRBJ2-7, the V gene TRBV6-6; 11 bases are a match to TRBD2. Germline V CDR1 and CDR2: MNHNY, SVGAGI (reference sequence). CDR3 length: 15 amino acids. Losses at the gene ends were 4 bases for V and 6 bases for J; bases not matched to a gene: 8. The CDR3 coding sequence is TGTGCCAGCAGTTTACAGACTAGCGGGGAAGGCGAGCAGTACTTC. Translated, it gives CASSLQTSGEGEQYF.

The J gene is TRBJ1-6, the V gene TRBV19; TRBD1 matches 7 bases. Germline CDR1 is LNHDA and CDR2 is SQIVND (reference sequence). The CDR3 runs 17 residues. Trimming cost V 1 base and J 5 bases; bases outside gene matches: 8. CDR3 sequence reads: CASSIAGGGSDNSPLHF. The CDR3 DNA sequence: TGTGCCAGTAGTATAGCAGGAGGGGGCTCGGATAATTCACCCCTCCACTTT.

The chain employs TRBV19 and TRBJ1-3; D is ambiguous. CDR1 is LNHDA, CDR2 SQIVND, per germline (reference sequence). With 8 bases removed from V and 3 bases from J, the gap between germline ends came to 17 bases. The CDR3 length is 15 residues. As DNA, the CDR3 is TGTGCCAGTGCCCCCCGGGGTGAAGGTGGAAACACCATATATTTT. Translation gives CASAPRGEGGNTIYF.

The rearrangement joins TRBV7-2 to TRBJ2-5; D gene uncertain. The germline V and J ends were trimmed by 0 bases and 1 base, with 3 bases remaining between them. CDR3 size: 13 residues. Looked up from germline, CDR1 is SGHTA and CDR2 is FQGNSA. The CDR3, as DNA: TGTGCCAGCAGCTTAGCCCTCCAAGAGACCCAGTACTTC. Encoded protein: CASSLALQETQYF.

This chain connects TRBV4-2 to TRBJ2-5; D is uncertain. The germline gives CDR1 LGHNA, CDR2 YNFKEQ. The CDR3 runs to 14 residues. Deletions cut 0 bases from V and 3 bases from J, with 8 bases between. The CDR3, as DNA: TGTGCCAGCAGCCAAGATGATCGGGAAGAGACCCAGTACTTC. Protein product: CASSQDDREETQYF.

This clone has a single count. The V call is TRBV27, the J call TRBJ2-1, with 9 bases matching TRBD2. After removal of 0 bases from V and 2 bases from J, the junction contained 5 bases not matched to a gene. This CDR3 comprises 17 residues. The germline gives CDR1 MNHEY, CDR2 SMNVEV (reference sequence). CDR3 nucleotides: TGTGCCAGCAGTTTATCGCGGCGGGGGGGGACCTACAATGAGCAGTTCTTC. It encodes CASSLSRRGGTYNEQFF.

The chain joins TRBV4-1 to TRBJ1-6; TRBD1 aligns across 8 bases. The CDR3 spans 13 residues. Looked up from germline, CDR1 is MGHRA and CDR2 is YSYEKL. The ends lost 6 bases at V and 16 bases at J; junction bases unmatched: 11. As DNA, the CDR3 is TGCGCCAGCAGTCCAACGGATTACAGGGGGCTCCACTTT. This codes for CASSPTDYRGLHF.

The CDR3 nucleotides read TGTGCCAGCAGTACCGGGACACCCAATGAAAAACTGTTTTTT. This encodes CASSTGTPNEKLFF. The genes are TRBV28 and TRBJ1-4; D possibly corresponds to TRBD1 (6 bases). Germline assignment: CDR1 MDHEN and CDR2 SYDVKM. The CDR3 contains 14 residues. The V and J ends lost 5 bases and 5 bases respectively, with 12 bases between them.

The chain carries TRBV2 and TRBJ1-1; 9 bases are shared with TRBD1. The germline CDR1 and CDR2 sequences are SNHLY and FYNNEI. CDR3 length: 13 amino acids. Germline trimming cut 10 bases from V and 6 bases from J; bases unmatched to any gene: 9. The CDR3 sequence is CATVQTGGPEAFF. The CDR3, as DNA: TGTGCCACAGTACAAACAGGGGGCCCTGAAGCTTTCTTT. Full variable domain (rest looked up from reference TRBV2 and TRBJ1-1): EPEVTQTPSHQVTQMGQEVILRCVPISNHLYFYWYRQILGQKVEFLVSFYNNEISEKSEIFDDQFSVERPDGSNFTLKIRSTKLEDSAMYFCATVQTGGPEAFFGQGTRLTVV.

This clone was seen only a few times. This rearrangement joins TRBV27 to TRBJ2-7; D ambiguous. This CDR3 contains 12 residues. Germline CDR1 MNHEY, CDR2 SMNVEV (reference sequence). V lost 5 bases, J lost 3 bases, and 8 bases lay in between. The CDR3 DNA is TGTGCCAGCAGTGCCGACATCTACGAGCAGTACTTC. Translating gives CASSADIYEQYF.

This rearrangement joins TRBV12-5 to TRBJ2-1; 8 bases align to TRBD2. Germline V gene sequence: CDR1 LGHNT, CDR2 FRNRAP. J lost 4 bases, V lost 2 bases, and 7 bases had no gene match. This CDR3 spans 16 amino acids. This CDR3 reads CASGLRVAGRYNEQFF. CDR3 DNA: TGTGCTAGTGGTTTGCGTGTAGCGGGAAGATACAATGAGCAGTTCTTC.

The CDR3 loop is CASSEGTAYEQYF. The CDR3 bases are TGTGCCAGCAGTGAAGGGACAGCGTACGAGCAGTACTTC. The rearrangement uses TRBV6-1 and TRBJ2-7; tentative D call: TRBD1 (6 bases). CDR3 size: 13 residues. Between the trimmed V and J ends, which lost 1 base and 4 bases, there was a span of 8 bases. In germline, CDR1 is MNHNS, CDR2 SASEGT.

This clone appeared once. This chain links TRBV4-2 with TRBJ2-7, with a tentative D call TRBD2 (7 bases). The CDR3 consists of 14 residues. The V gene's germline CDR1 is LGHNA and CDR2 YNFKEQ. The V end lost 1 base, the J end lost 2 bases, and 9 bases lay between the germline ends. The CDR3 coding sequence is TGTGCCAGCAGCCAAGGCGGGGGCCCCTACGAGCAGTACTTC. Translation: CASSQGGGPYEQYF.

This chain joins TRBV9 and TRBJ1-1; D might be TRBD1 (6 bases). The CDR3 loop spans 14 amino acids. Germline CDR1 SGDLS, CDR2 YYNGEE. Trimming left V 2 bases short and J 1 base short, with 9 bases between. In DNA form, the CDR3 reads TGTGCCAGCAGCGTGGGCAGGGGGAACACTGAAGCTTTCTTT. Its translation is CASSVGRGNTEAFF.

V is TRBV6-5 and J is TRBJ2-7; 11 positions match TRBD2. The germline V gene encodes CDR1 MNHEY and CDR2 SVGAGI. The CDR3 consists of 15 residues. V trimming: 5 bases; J trimming: 1 base; junction bases outside the gene matches: 4. DNA for the CDR3: TGTGCCAGCAGTACGACTAGCGGGGCTTCCTACGAGCAGTACTTC. Protein product: CASSTTSGASYEQYF.

This chain connects TRBV7-3 to TRBJ2-2, with 9 positions matching TRBD1. The germline V gene encodes CDR1 SGHTA and CDR2 FQGTGA. CDR3 length: 16 residues. Germline trimming cut 5 bases from V and 4 bases from J; bases unmatched to any gene: 8. The CDR3 nucleotides are TGTGCCAGCAGCGAAGGACAGGGGTTAGGCACCGGGGAGCTGTTTTTT. Its translation is CASSEGQGLGTGELFF.

The chain is built from TRBV15 and TRBJ1-4, with D hard to call. Germline V gives CDR1 LNHNV, CDR2 YYDKDF (reference sequence). This CDR3 spans 14 amino acids. V shed 3 bases and J shed 7 bases, with 12 bases lying between them. The CDR3 loop reads CATSREGRVEKLFF. CDR3 coding DNA: TGTGCCACCAGCAGGGAAGGTCGGGTTGAAAAACTGTTTTTT.

V and J are TRBV29-1 and TRBJ2-1; D is uncertain. V shed 1 base and J shed 7 bases, with 8 bases lying between them. Germline V CDR1 and CDR2: SQVTM, ANQGSEA. The CDR3 sequence is 12 residues long. The CDR3: CSVEAIRNEQFF. The DNA of the CDR3 is TGCAGCGTTGAAGCGATCCGGAATGAGCAGTTCTTC.

The CDR3 sequence is CASSTNRVYEQYF. The CDR3 DNA is TGTGCCAGCAGCACAAATCGGGTTTACGAGCAGTACTTC. The gene calls are TRBV7-2 and TRBJ2-7; D uncertain. The germline V gene encodes CDR1 SGHTA and CDR2 FQGNSA. This CDR3 is 13 amino acids long. V shed 5 bases and J shed 4 bases, with 12 bases lying between them.